This section outlines one T cell receptor (beta chain) sequence together with its context. Antigen unknown. Collection of around 10 milliliters of peripheral blood was performed for each donor. Germline V gene lookup returns CDR1 MDHEN and CDR2 SYDVKM. Trimming took off 5 bases at V and 9 bases at J, with 11 bases between the two ends. This CDR3 comprises 12 residues. The data stem from a study of blood T cells in healthy people across ages. Points from the study as a whole: The fall in TCR beta diversity per million T cells was roughly linear with age. Investigators viewed diversity estimates from one million T cells as underestimates, the study reported. Unsorted PBMC input precluded a conclusive naive versus antigen-experienced comparison.

For the second PCR, which ran for about 6 to 12 cycles, a sample-barcoded 5' primer and a J-beta primer mix were used. TCRdb re-called the 5' RACE reads through MiXCR, storing one row per CDR3 protein. The table records over 1,200,000 distinct CDR3 sequences, approximately 59% of them present only once. The TCR originated in a man aged 18 to 35 in good health. The source material was blood. The chain combines TRBV28 with TRBJ2-4; D gene unclear. The CDR3 sequence is CASSVQMGIQYF. CDR3 DNA: TGTGCCAGCAGTGTCCAAATGGGCATTCAGTACTTC. The whole variable domain, remainder taken from reference TRBV28 and TRBJ2-4, is DVKVTQSSRYLVKRTGEKVFLECVQDMDHENMFWYRQDPGLGLRLIYFSYDVKMKEKGDIPEGYSVSREKKERFSLILESASTNQTSMYLCASSVQMGIQYFGAGTRLSVL.